This T cell receptor (beta chain) was profiled in a study of blood T cells in healthy people across ages. This clonotype was detected only a few times. The antigen is not known. Primers used in a second PCR of about 7 to 12 cycles were a sample-barcoded 5' primer and a J-beta primer mix. MiXCR, run by TCRdb on the 5' RACE reads, gives a single entry per CDR3 protein. The data show roughly 1,500,000 distinct CDR3 sequences, with about 31% seen just once and approximately 10% held by the top ten. The CDR3 sequence is 16 residues long. V lost 4 bases to trimming and J lost 5 bases; unmatched junction nucleotides: 9. Findings of the study overall: Greater diversity and more naive CD4+ cells were seen in long-lived donors than in aged donors.

This chain joins TRBV12-3 or TRBV12-4 and TRBJ2-5; 11 bases align to TRBD1. The sequence came from a woman aged 25 to 39 in good health. The sequenced sample was blood. CDR3 in amino acids: CASSSRTGGLEETQYF. CDR3 sequence (DNA): TGTGCCAGCAGTTCCCGGACAGGGGGCTTGGAGGAGACCCAGTACTTC.